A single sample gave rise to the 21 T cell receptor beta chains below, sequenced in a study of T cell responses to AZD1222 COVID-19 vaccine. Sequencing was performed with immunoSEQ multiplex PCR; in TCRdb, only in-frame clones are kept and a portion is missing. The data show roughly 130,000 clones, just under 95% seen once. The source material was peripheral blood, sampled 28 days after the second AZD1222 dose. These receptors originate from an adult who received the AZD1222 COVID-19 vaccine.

This chain's CDR3 is CASNPRTGEGYTF. CDR3 coding DNA: TGCGCCAGCAACCCTCGAACAGGGGAAGGCTACACCTTC. The chain recombines TRBV5-1 with TRBJ1-2; 7 bases map to TRBD1. The CDR3 runs 13 residues. The germline gives CDR1 SGHRS, CDR2 YFSETQ. Trimming cost V 6 bases and J 8 bases; bases outside gene matches: 10.

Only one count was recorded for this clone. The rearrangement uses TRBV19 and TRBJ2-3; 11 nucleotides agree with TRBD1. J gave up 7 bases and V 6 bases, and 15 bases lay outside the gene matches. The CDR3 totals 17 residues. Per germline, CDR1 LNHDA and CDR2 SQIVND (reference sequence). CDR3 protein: CASSPRAQGQGENTQYF. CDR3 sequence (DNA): TGTGCCAGTAGCCCCCGAGCTCAGGGACAGGGGGAGAATACGCAGTATTTT.

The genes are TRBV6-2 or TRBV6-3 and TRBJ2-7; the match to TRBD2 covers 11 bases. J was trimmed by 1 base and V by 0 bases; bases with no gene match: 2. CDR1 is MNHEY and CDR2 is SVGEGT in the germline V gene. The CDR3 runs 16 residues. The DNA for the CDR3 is TGTGCCAGCAGTTACTCGACTAGCGGGGAATCCTACGAGCAGTACTTC. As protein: CASSYSTSGESYEQYF.

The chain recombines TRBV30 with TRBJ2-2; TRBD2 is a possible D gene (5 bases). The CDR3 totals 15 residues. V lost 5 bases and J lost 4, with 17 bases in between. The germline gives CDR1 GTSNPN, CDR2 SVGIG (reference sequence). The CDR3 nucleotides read TGTGCCTGGGAAACCGGACTGAGGGTCACCGGGGAGCTGTTTTTT. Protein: CAWETGLRVTGELFF.

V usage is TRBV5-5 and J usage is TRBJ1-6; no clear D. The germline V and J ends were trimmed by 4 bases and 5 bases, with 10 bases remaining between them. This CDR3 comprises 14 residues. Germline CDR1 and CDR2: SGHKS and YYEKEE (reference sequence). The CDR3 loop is CASSINPDNSPLHF. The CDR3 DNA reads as TGTGCCAGCAGCATCAATCCTGATAATTCACCCCTCCACTTT.

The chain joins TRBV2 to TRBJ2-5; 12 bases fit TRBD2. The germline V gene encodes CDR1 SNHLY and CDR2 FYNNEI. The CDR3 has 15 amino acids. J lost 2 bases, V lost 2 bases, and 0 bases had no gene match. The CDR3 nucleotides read TGTGCCAGCAGTGAACTAGCGGGAGGGCAAGAGACCCAGTACTTC. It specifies CASSELAGGQETQYF. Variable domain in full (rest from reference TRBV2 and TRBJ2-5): EPEVTQTPSHQVTQMGQEVILRCVPISNHLYFYWYRQILGQKVEFLVSFYNNEISEKSEIFDDQFSVERPDGSNFTLKIRSTKLEDSAMYFCASSELAGGQETQYFGPGTRLLVL.

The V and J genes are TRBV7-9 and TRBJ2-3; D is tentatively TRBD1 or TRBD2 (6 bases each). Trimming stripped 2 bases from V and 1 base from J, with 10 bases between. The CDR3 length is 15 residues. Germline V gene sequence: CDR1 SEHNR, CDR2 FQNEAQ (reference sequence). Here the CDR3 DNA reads TGTGCCAGCAGCTTAAAGGAGGGGGGCACAGATACGCAGTATTTT. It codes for CASSLKEGGTDTQYF.

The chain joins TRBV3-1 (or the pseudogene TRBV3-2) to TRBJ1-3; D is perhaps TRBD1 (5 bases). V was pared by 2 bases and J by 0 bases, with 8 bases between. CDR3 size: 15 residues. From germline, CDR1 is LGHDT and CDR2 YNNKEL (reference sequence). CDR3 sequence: CASSQRGGSGNTIYF. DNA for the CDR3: TGTGCCAGCAGCCAAAGGGGAGGCTCTGGAAACACCATATATTTT.

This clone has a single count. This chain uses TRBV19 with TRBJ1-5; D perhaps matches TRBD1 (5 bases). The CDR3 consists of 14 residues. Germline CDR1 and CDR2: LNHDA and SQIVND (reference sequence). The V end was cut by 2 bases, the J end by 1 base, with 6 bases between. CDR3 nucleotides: TGTGCCAGTAGTATAAGGGACAGCAATCAGCCCCAGCATTTT. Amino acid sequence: CASSIRDSNQPQHF.

This CDR3 reads CASSRTSGDHGELFF. CDR3 DNA: TGCGCCAGCAGCAGGACTAGCGGGGATCACGGGGAGCTGTTTTTT. The genes are TRBV5-1 and TRBJ2-2; TRBD2 matches 12 bases. CDR1 and CDR2 (germline): SGHRS, YFSETQ. V shed 4 bases, J shed 7 bases, and the junction held 5 bases outside the gene matches. This CDR3 region has 15 residues.

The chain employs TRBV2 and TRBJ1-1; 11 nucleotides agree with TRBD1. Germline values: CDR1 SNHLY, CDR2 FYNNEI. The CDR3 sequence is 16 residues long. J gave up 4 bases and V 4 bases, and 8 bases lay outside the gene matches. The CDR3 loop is CASSGQTGTGGTEAFF. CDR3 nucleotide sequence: TGTGCCAGCAGTGGCCAGACCGGGACAGGGGGCACTGAAGCTTTCTTT.

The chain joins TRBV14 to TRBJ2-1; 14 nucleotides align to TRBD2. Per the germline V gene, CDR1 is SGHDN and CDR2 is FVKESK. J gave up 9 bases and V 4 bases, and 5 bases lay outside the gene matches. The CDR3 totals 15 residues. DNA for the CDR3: TGTGCCAGCAGCCGGGGACTAGCGGGAGTGTCTGAGCAGTTCTTC. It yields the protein CASSRGLAGVSEQFF.

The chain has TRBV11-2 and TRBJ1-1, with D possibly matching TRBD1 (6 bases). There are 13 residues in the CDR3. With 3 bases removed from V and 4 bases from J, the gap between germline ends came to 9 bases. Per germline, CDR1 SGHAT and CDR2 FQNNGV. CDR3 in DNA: TGTGCCAGCAGCTTTTCAGGGGTCACTGAAGCTTTCTTT. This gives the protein CASSFSGVTEAFF.

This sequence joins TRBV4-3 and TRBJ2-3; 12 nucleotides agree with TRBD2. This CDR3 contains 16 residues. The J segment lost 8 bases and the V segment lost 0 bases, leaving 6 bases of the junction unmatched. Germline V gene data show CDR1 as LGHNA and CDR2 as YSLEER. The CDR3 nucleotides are TGCGCCAGCAGCCAAGATCGACTAGCGGGGGCAGGTACGCAGTATTTT. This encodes CASSQDRLAGAGTQYF.

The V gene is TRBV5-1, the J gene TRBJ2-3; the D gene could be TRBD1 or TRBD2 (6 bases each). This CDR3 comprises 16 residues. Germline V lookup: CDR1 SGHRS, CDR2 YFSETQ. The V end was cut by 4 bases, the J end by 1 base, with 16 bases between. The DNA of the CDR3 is TGCGCCAGCAGCCGAGGGGGGTCATCCGGCACAGATACGCAGTATTTT. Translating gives CASSRGGSSGTDTQYF.

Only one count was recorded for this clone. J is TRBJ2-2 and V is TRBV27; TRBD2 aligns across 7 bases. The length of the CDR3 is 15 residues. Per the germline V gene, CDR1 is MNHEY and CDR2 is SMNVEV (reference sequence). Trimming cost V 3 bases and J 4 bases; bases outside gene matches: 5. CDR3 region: CASSFGLEGTGELFF. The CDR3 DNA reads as TGTGCCAGCAGTTTTGGACTAGAGGGCACCGGGGAGCTGTTTTTT.

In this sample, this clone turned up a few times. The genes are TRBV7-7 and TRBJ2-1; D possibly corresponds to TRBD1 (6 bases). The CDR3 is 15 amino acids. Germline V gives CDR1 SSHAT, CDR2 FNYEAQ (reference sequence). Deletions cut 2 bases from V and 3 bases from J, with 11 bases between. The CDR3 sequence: CASSLRAGDYNEQFF. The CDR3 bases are TGTGCCAGCAGCTTACGTGCAGGGGACTACAATGAGCAGTTCTTC.

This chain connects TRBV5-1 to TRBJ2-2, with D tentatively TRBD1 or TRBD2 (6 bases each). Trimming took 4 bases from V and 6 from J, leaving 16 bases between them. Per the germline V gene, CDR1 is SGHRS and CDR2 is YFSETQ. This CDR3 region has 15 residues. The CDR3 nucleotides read TGCGCCAGCAGCCAATTTGGGGGGCGCCCCGGGGAGCTGTTTTTT. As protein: CASSQFGGRPGELFF.

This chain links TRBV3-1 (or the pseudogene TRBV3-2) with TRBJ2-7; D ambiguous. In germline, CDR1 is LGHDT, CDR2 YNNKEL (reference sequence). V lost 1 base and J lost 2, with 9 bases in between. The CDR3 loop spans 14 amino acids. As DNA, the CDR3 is TGTGCCAGCAGCCAAGGGTCTAGTCCCTACGAGCAGTACTTC. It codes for CASSQGSSPYEQYF.

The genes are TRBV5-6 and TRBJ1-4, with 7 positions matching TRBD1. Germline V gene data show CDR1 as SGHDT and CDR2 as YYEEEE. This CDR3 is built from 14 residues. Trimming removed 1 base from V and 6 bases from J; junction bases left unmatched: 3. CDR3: CASSLRGGDEKLFF. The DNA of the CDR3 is TGTGCCAGCAGCTTGAGAGGGGGCGATGAAAAACTGTTTTTT. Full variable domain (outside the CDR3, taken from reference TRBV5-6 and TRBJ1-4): DAGVTQSPTHLIKTRGQQVTLRCSPKSGHDTVSWYQQALGQGPQFIFQYYEEEERQRGNFPDRFSGHQFPNYSSELNVNALLLGDSALYLCASSLRGGDEKLFFGSGTQLSVL.

The CDR3 reads CASSLVEGGGSYNEQFF. The CDR3 DNA is TGTGCCAGCAGCTTAGTTGAGGGGGGCGGCTCCTACAATGAGCAGTTCTTC. The chain joins TRBV7-2 to TRBJ2-1; D is tentatively TRBD1 or TRBD2 (6 bases each). Trimming left V 1 base short and J 0 bases short, with 13 bases between. Germline-derived CDR1 and CDR2 are SGHTA and FQGNSA. CDR3 length: 17 amino acids.